This T cell receptor beta chain was recovered during a study of patients and donors after allogeneic stem cell transplantation. TCRdb used MiXCR to reprocess the RT-PCR reads, holding one entry per CDR3 protein. The sample lists about 960,000 distinct CDR3 sequences; under 20% were seen once. This clonotype turned up a few times. The length of the CDR3 is 14 residues. Trimming took 2 bases from V and 7 from J, leaving 14 bases between them. This TCR came from a human donor who was either an allogeneic HSCT recipient or a stem cell or donor lymphocyte infusion donor (not recorded which). It is not recorded whose cells these are; they may come from a transplant donor. The V gene is TRBV12-3 or TRBV12-4, the J gene TRBJ1-2, with no clear D. Sequencing was performed on blood, either unsorted or a sorted T cell fraction (not recorded which). Written as DNA, the CDR3 is TGTGCCAGCAGTTTAAAGCCCCATAGTGGTGGCTACACCTTC. Protein: CASSLKPHSGGYTF.